Listed below are T cell receptor beta chains from one sample, sequenced in a study of blood T cell repertoires in COVID-19. Assay used: immunoSEQ multiplex PCR; TCRdb lists only in-frame clones, some missing. The sample gives roughly 160,000 clones, around 80% of which show up once; 2.9% is in the top ten. Sample: peripheral blood. The receptors were gathered from a woman in her sixties with acute or convalescent COVID-19. CDR3s include the opening cysteine and the closing phenylalanine or tryptophan. The D gene is left open where the match is weak. Rows give clone size only sometimes, using once, few, many, or a class for an expanded clone.

clone size: .
D gene: .
J gene: TRBJ1-3
V gene: TRBV18
CDR3 protein: CASSQSQAFSGNTIYF
CDR3 DNA: TGTGCCAGCTCACAAAGCCAGGCCTTCTCTGGAAACACCATATATTTT

clone size: .
D gene: .
J gene: TRBJ1-4
V gene: TRBV19
CDR3 protein: CASGSSVNEKLFF
CDR3 DNA: TGTGCCAGCGGTTCCTCCGTTAATGAAAAACTGTTTTTT

clone size: .
D gene: TRBD1
J gene: TRBJ2-3
V gene: TRBV19
CDR3 protein: CASSWGQYPDTQYF
CDR3 DNA: TGTGCCAGTAGTTGGGGACAGTACCCAGATACGCAGTATTTT

clone size: few
D gene: TRBD1
J gene: TRBJ2-7
V gene: TRBV7-2
CDR3 protein: CASSLTGGSIYEQYF
CDR3 DNA: TGTGCCAGCAGCTTAACAGGGGGCTCCATCTACGAGCAGTACTTC

clone size: .
D gene: TRBD1
J gene: TRBJ1-3
V gene: TRBV7-9
CDR3 protein: CATRKGASGNTIYF
CDR3 DNA: TGTGCCACCCGAAAGGGGGCTTCTGGAAACACCATATATTTT

clone size: .
D gene: TRBD1
J gene: TRBJ1-2
V gene: TRBV11-2
CDR3 protein: CASSSDRGETGYTF
CDR3 DNA: TGTGCCAGCAGCTCGGACAGGGGAGAGACTGGCTACACCTTC

clone size: .
D gene: TRBD1
J gene: TRBJ1-5
V gene: TRBV6-1
CDR3 protein: CASSEDRPSTLQPQHF
CDR3 DNA: TGTGCCAGCAGTGAGGACAGGCCCAGCACCCTTCAGCCCCAGCATTTT

clone size: .
D gene: TRBD1
J gene: TRBJ1-2
V gene: TRBV28
CDR3 protein: CASRVQGAHGYTF
CDR3 DNA: TGTGCCAGCAGAGTCCAGGGGGCCCATGGCTACACCTTC

clone size: .
D gene: TRBD1
J gene: TRBJ2-2
V gene: TRBV7-9
CDR3 protein: CASSLAGQGRIGELFF
CDR3 DNA: TGTGCCAGCAGCTTAGCCGGACAGGGGAGGATCGGGGAGCTGTTTTTT

clone size: .
D gene: TRBD1
J gene: TRBJ1-2
V gene: TRBV4-1
CDR3 protein: CASSGRDRGAYGYTF
CDR3 DNA: TGCGCCAGCAGCGGCCGGGACAGGGGGGCGTATGGCTACACCTTC

clone size: .
D gene: .
J gene: TRBJ1-6
V gene: TRBV6-2/TRBV6-3
CDR3 protein: CASSYSSPLHF
CDR3 DNA: TGTGCCAGCAGTTATAGCTCACCCCTCCACTTT

clone size: .
D gene: .
J gene: TRBJ2-5
V gene: TRBV11-2
CDR3 protein: CASSFSTGGGETQYF
CDR3 DNA: TGTGCCAGCAGCTTCTCCACAGGCGGAGGGGAGACCCAGTACTTC

clone size: .
D gene: .
J gene: TRBJ1-2
V gene: TRBV28
CDR3 protein: CASSLDSSRGYTF
CDR3 DNA: TGTGCCAGCAGTTTAGACAGTAGTAGGGGCTACACCTTC

clone size: .
D gene: .
J gene: TRBJ2-1
V gene: TRBV7-9
CDR3 protein: CASSFDRSYNEQFF
CDR3 DNA: TGTGCCAGCAGCTTCGACAGATCCTACAATGAGCAGTTCTTC

clone size: .
D gene: TRBD2
J gene: TRBJ2-3
V gene: TRBV6-2/TRBV6-3
CDR3 protein: CASSGTSGATDTQYF
CDR3 DNA: TGTGCCAGCAGCGGGACTAGCGGGGCCACAGATACGCAGTATTTT

clone size: .
D gene: TRBD1
J gene: TRBJ2-3
V gene: TRBV7-2
CDR3 protein: CASSSVGQGTDTQYF
CDR3 DNA: TGTGCCAGCAGCTCCGTGGGACAGGGCACAGATACGCAGTATTTT

clone size: .
D gene: .
J gene: TRBJ1-3
V gene: TRBV5-1
CDR3 protein: CASSLDEGPGGNTIYF
CDR3 DNA: TGCGCCAGCAGCTTGGATGAGGGCCCCGGAGGAAACACCATATATTTT

clone size: .
D gene: TRBD2
J gene: TRBJ2-7
V gene: TRBV5-4
CDR3 protein: CASRGPGTNYEQYF
CDR3 DNA: TGTGCCAGCAGAGGACCGGGGACTAACTACGAGCAGTACTTC

clone size: few
D gene: TRBD1
J gene: TRBJ1-5
V gene: TRBV5-5
CDR3 protein: CASRSSGTGNQPQHF
CDR3 DNA: TGTGCCAGCAGATCGTCCGGGACAGGGAATCAGCCCCAGCATTTT

clone size: .
D gene: .
J gene: TRBJ1-6
V gene: TRBV21-1
CDR3 protein: CASSKARFGSPLHF
CDR3 DNA: TGTGCCAGCAGCAAAGCCAGGTTTGGGTCACCCCTCCACTTT

clone size: .
D gene: .
J gene: TRBJ1-6
V gene: TRBV3-1/TRBV3-2
CDR3 protein: CASSQGGVLYNSPLHF
CDR3 DNA: TGTGCCAGCAGCCAGGGGGGGGTCCTGTATAATTCACCCCTCCACTTT

clone size: .
D gene: TRBD1
J gene: TRBJ2-7
V gene: TRBV6-2/TRBV6-3
CDR3 protein: CASSYSLGDRSSYEQYF
CDR3 DNA: TGTGCCAGCAGTTACAGTCTCGGGGACAGAAGCTCCTACGAGCAGTACTTC

clone size: .
D gene: .
J gene: TRBJ1-2
V gene: TRBV9
CDR3 protein: CASSPRLGPNYGYTF
CDR3 DNA: TGTGCCAGCAGCCCCCGGTTGGGGCCTAACTATGGCTACACCTTC

clone size: .
D gene: .
J gene: TRBJ1-1
V gene: TRBV7-2
CDR3 protein: CASRRGGTEAFF
CDR3 DNA: TGTGCCAGCCGCCGAGGTGGGACTGAAGCTTTCTTT

clone size: .
D gene: TRBD1
J gene: TRBJ2-5
V gene: TRBV19
CDR3 protein: CASSIAGGETQYF
CDR3 DNA: TGTGCCAGTAGTATAGCAGGGGGCGAGACCCAGTACTTC

clone size: .
D gene: TRBD1
J gene: TRBJ2-7
V gene: TRBV2
CDR3 protein: CASSVGTGGSYEQYF
CDR3 DNA: TGTGCCAGCAGTGTGGGGACAGGCGGCTCCTACGAGCAGTACTTC

clone size: .
D gene: TRBD1
J gene: TRBJ1-1
V gene: TRBV10-3
CDR3 protein: CAIGETDRSRTAFF
CDR3 DNA: TGTGCCATCGGTGAGACGGACAGGTCACGAACAGCTTTCTTT

clone size: .
D gene: .
J gene: TRBJ1-5
V gene: TRBV18
CDR3 protein: CASSRSENQPQHF
CDR3 DNA: TGTGCCAGCTCACGCTCAGAAAATCAGCCCCAGCATTTT

clone size: .
D gene: TRBD1
J gene: TRBJ2-5
V gene: TRBV25-1
CDR3 protein: CASSEYKSTGNRETQYF
CDR3 DNA: TGTGCCAGCAGTGAATATAAATCGACAGGGAATAGAGAGACCCAGTACTTC

clone size: .
D gene: .
J gene: TRBJ2-2
V gene: TRBV7-6
CDR3 protein: CASATGRNTGELFF
CDR3 DNA: TGTGCCAGCGCCACAGGGAGGAACACCGGGGAGCTGTTTTTT

clone size: .
D gene: TRBD1
J gene: TRBJ1-1
V gene: TRBV5-1
CDR3 protein: CASAATGGLTEAFF
CDR3 DNA: TGCGCCAGCGCTGCGACAGGGGGCTTGACTGAAGCTTTCTTT

clone size: .
D gene: TRBD1
J gene: TRBJ2-7
V gene: TRBV6-2/TRBV6-3
CDR3 protein: CASSWGQGSSYEQYF
CDR3 DNA: TGTGCCAGCAGTTGGGGACAGGGGTCCTCCTACGAGCAGTACTTC

clone size: .
D gene: .
J gene: TRBJ2-7
V gene: TRBV21-1
CDR3 protein: CASPRDSSIYEQYF
CDR3 DNA: TGTGCCAGCCCGAGAGATTCATCCATCTACGAGCAGTACTTC

clone size: .
D gene: TRBD1
J gene: TRBJ2-2
V gene: TRBV6-5
CDR3 protein: CASSQQGADGELFF
CDR3 DNA: TGTGCCAGCAGTCAACAGGGGGCTGACGGGGAGCTGTTTTTT

clone size: .
D gene: .
J gene: TRBJ1-1
V gene: TRBV5-8
CDR3 protein: CASSLGQWDTEAFF
CDR3 DNA: TGTGCCAGCAGCCTTGGACAATGGGACACTGAAGCTTTCTTT

clone size: once
D gene: TRBD1
J gene: TRBJ2-1
V gene: TRBV4-1
CDR3 protein: CASSQLYRGPYNEQFF
CDR3 DNA: TGCGCCAGCAGCCAGTTGTACAGGGGCCCCTACAATGAGCAGTTCTTC

clone size: .
D gene: .
J gene: TRBJ1-4
V gene: TRBV5-6
CDR3 protein: CASSLGGHGNEKLFF
CDR3 DNA: TGTGCCAGCAGCTTGGGGGGACACGGTAATGAAAAACTGTTTTTT

clone size: few
D gene: .
J gene: TRBJ1-5
V gene: TRBV19
CDR3 protein: CASKGGVGTGQPQHF
CDR3 DNA: TGTGCCAGTAAAGGAGGGGTAGGGACGGGACAGCCCCAGCATTTT

clone size: .
D gene: .
J gene: TRBJ2-1
V gene: TRBV2
CDR3 protein: CASSPRRITAYNEQFF
CDR3 DNA: TGTGCCAGCAGTCCCCGGAGGATAACCGCCTACAATGAGCAGTTCTTC

clone size: .
D gene: TRBD2
J gene: TRBJ2-3
V gene: TRBV7-2
CDR3 protein: CASSRGTRGDTQYF
CDR3 DNA: TGTGCCAGCAGCCGCGGGACTAGAGGTGATACGCAGTATTTT

clone size: .
D gene: .
J gene: TRBJ1-1
V gene: TRBV9
CDR3 protein: CASSTRGGGIKNTEAFF
CDR3 DNA: TGTGCCAGCAGCACCCGAGGTGGGGGGATAAAGAACACTGAAGCTTTCTTT

clone size: .
D gene: TRBD1
J gene: TRBJ1-2
V gene: TRBV5-6
CDR3 protein: CASSFPGGSYGYTF
CDR3 DNA: TGTGCCAGCAGCTTCCCAGGGGGAAGCTATGGCTACACCTTC

clone size: .
D gene: .
J gene: TRBJ2-7
V gene: TRBV4-1
CDR3 protein: CASSPVGRLLSYEQYF
CDR3 DNA: TGCGCCAGCAGCCCGGTGGGGAGGCTCCTCTCCTACGAGCAGTACTTC

clone size: .
D gene: .
J gene: TRBJ2-1
V gene: TRBV5-1
CDR3 protein: CASSLFRGDSYNEQFF
CDR3 DNA: TGCGCCAGCAGCTTGTTTCGCGGGGACTCCTACAATGAGCAGTTCTTC

clone size: .
D gene: TRBD1
J gene: TRBJ1-3
V gene: TRBV12-5
CDR3 protein: CASGRTGSGNTIYF
CDR3 DNA: TGTGCTAGTGGAAGGACAGGCTCTGGAAACACCATATATTTT

clone size: .
D gene: .
J gene: TRBJ1-5
V gene: TRBV12-3/TRBV12-4
CDR3 protein: CASLGQNQPQHF
CDR3 DNA: TGTGCCAGCCTAGGACAGAATCAGCCCCAGCATTTT

clone size: .
D gene: .
J gene: TRBJ2-7
V gene: TRBV3-1/TRBV3-2
CDR3 protein: CASSQDWGSSSYEQYF
CDR3 DNA: TGTGCCAGCAGCCAAGATTGGGGCTCAAGCTCCTACGAGCAGTACTTC

clone size: few
D gene: .
J gene: TRBJ2-2
V gene: TRBV15
CDR3 protein: CATSREGRAGELFF
CDR3 DNA: TGTGCCACCAGCAGAGAAGGGAGAGCCGGGGAGCTGTTTTTT

clone size: .
D gene: TRBD1
J gene: TRBJ1-3
V gene: TRBV7-8
CDR3 protein: CASSSEGQSSGNTIYF
CDR3 DNA: TGTGCCAGCAGCTCGGAGGGACAGTCGTCTGGAAACACCATATATTTT

clone size: .
D gene: TRBD1
J gene: TRBJ1-6
V gene: TRBV5-1
CDR3 protein: CASSLAWTGGSPLHF
CDR3 DNA: TGCGCCAGCAGCTTGGCCTGGACAGGGGGATCACCCCTCCACTTT

clone size: once
D gene: TRBD2
J gene: TRBJ2-7
V gene: TRBV7-2
CDR3 protein: CASSLKRGSEQYF
CDR3 DNA: TGTGCCAGCAGCTTAAAGCGGGGGAGCGAGCAGTACTTC

clone size: once
D gene: TRBD1
J gene: TRBJ2-7
V gene: TRBV27
CDR3 protein: CASKSDRVAYEQYF
CDR3 DNA: TGTGCCAGCAAATCGGACAGGGTTGCCTACGAGCAGTACTTC

clone size: .
D gene: TRBD1
J gene: TRBJ1-5
V gene: TRBV27
CDR3 protein: CASRITGVRDQPQHF
CDR3 DNA: TGTGCCAGCAGGATAACAGGGGTTCGGGATCAGCCCCAGCATTTT

clone size: few
D gene: .
J gene: TRBJ1-6
V gene: TRBV9
CDR3 protein: CASSPKEGGGAPLHF
CDR3 DNA: TGTGCCAGCAGCCCAAAGGAGGGTGGAGGGGCACCCCTCCACTTT

clone size: .
D gene: TRBD2
J gene: TRBJ2-5
V gene: TRBV3-1/TRBV3-2
CDR3 protein: CASSQRTSGGRETQYF
CDR3 DNA: TGTGCCAGCAGCCAACGGACTAGCGGGGGGAGGGAGACCCAGTACTTC

clone size: .
D gene: .
J gene: TRBJ2-3
V gene: TRBV5-1
CDR3 protein: CASSLPNPTDTQYF
CDR3 DNA: TGCGCCAGCAGCTTGCCTAACCCCACAGATACGCAGTATTTT

clone size: few
D gene: TRBD1
J gene: TRBJ1-1
V gene: TRBV28
CDR3 protein: CASSLGRTGQTEAFF
CDR3 DNA: TGTGCCAGCAGTTTGGGGAGGACAGGCCAGACTGAAGCTTTCTTT

clone size: .
D gene: TRBD1
J gene: TRBJ2-7
V gene: TRBV5-8
CDR3 protein: CASSRTGHYEQYF
CDR3 DNA: TGTGCCAGCAGCAGGACAGGGCACTACGAGCAGTACTTC

clone size: few
D gene: .
J gene: TRBJ1-4
V gene: TRBV28
CDR3 protein: CASSKPGTGEGKLFF
CDR3 DNA: TGTGCCAGCAGTAAGCCCGGGACGGGAGAGGGGAAACTGTTTTTT